This T cell receptor beta chain was profiled in a study of cytomegalovirus exposure and HLA in healthy donors. The CDR3 totals 14 residues. V lost 1 base to trimming and J lost 3 bases, with 9 bases between them. Germline V gene sequence: CDR1 MNHNS, CDR2 SASEGT. The primer mix had 60 Vbeta and 13 Jbeta primers. Here immunoSEQ multiplex PCR was the method, and the copy in TCRdb shows in-frame clones only, minus some. Of 95,000 to 150,000 clones in the sample, around 70% were seen once. The source of this sequence is a middle-aged woman in good health and CMV-seropositive. V gene TRBV6-1 combines with J gene TRBJ1-1, with unresolved D. Sequencing was carried out using PBMCs. As DNA, the CDR3 is TGTGCCAGCAGTGAAGACACAGCTCACACTGAAGCTTTCTTT. Its protein is CASSEDTAHTEAFF.